The present TCR beta chain was sequenced within a study of blood T cell repertoires in COVID-19. About the study: Samples representing acute and convalescent COVID-19 were sourced from the United States, Italy and Spain. PBMCs, B-cell-depleted T cells, or T cells were the source of the cDNA or gDNA that made up the material.

Germline CDR1 and CDR2: MDHEN and SYDVKM. V dropped 6 bases and J dropped 1 base, with 9 bases sitting between them. The CDR3 runs to 13 residues. As originally analysed: For nucleated cells, counts were estimated from reference gene primer amplification. Generated by immunoSEQ multiplex PCR, the TCRdb table keeps only in-frame clones and is missing some. V and J calls and clone size follow that table, whereas D and trimming were derived from the DNA. The sample has 100,000 to 150,000 clones, about 89% seen once. This sequence originates from a man aged 50 to 59 with active or convalescent COVID-19. The chain has TRBV28 and TRBJ2-5; no firm D call. The sequencing input was peripheral blood. CDR3: CASSFSPQETQYF. The CDR3 DNA follows: TGTGCCAGCAGCTTTTCTCCCCAAGAGACCCAGTACTTC.